Presented here are 27 T cell receptor beta chains from one specimen sequenced in a study of cytomegalovirus exposure and HLA in healthy donors. The PCR used 60 Vbeta and 13 Jbeta primers. Assay used: immunoSEQ multiplex PCR; TCRdb lists only in-frame clones, some missing. Among 70,000 to 85,000 clones listed, under 70% were seen once. Material for sequencing was PBMCs. The receptors shown here come from a man aged 30 to 45 in good health and CMV-seropositive.

The table lists this clone with many counts. The chain has TRBV5-1 and TRBJ2-7; TRBD1 agrees at 10 bases. Germline values: CDR1 SGHRS, CDR2 YFSETQ. The CDR3 contains 15 residues. The J segment lost 4 bases and the V segment lost 4 bases, leaving 8 bases of the junction unmatched. CDR3 sequence (DNA): TGCGCCAGCAGCCCATCGGACAGGGGGTTGTACGAGCAGTACTTC. Translated, it gives CASSPSDRGLYEQYF.

V usage is TRBV27 and J usage is TRBJ1-1; TRBD1 is a possible D gene (5 bases). Germline CDR1 is MNHEY and CDR2 is SMNVEV (reference sequence). V dropped 0 bases and J dropped 8 bases, with 13 bases sitting between them. The CDR3 has 14 amino acids. CDR3 coding DNA: TGTGCCAGCAGTTTATCCGGGCTCAACAGGGAAGCTTTCTTT. Translating it yields CASSLSGLNREAFF.

This clone was seen a single time. The rearrangement joins TRBV11-2 to TRBJ1-4, with D hard to call. Trimming took off 4 bases at V and 8 bases at J, with 20 bases between the two ends. This CDR3 contains 16 residues. Germline V gene lookup returns CDR1 SGHAT and CDR2 FQNNGV. CDR3 region: CASSSVPPAEAEKLFF. In DNA, the CDR3 is TGTGCCAGCAGCTCGGTACCCCCAGCGGAGGCGGAAAAACTGTTTTTT. Looking up the rest from reference TRBV11-2 and TRBJ1-4 gives the full variable domain: EAGVAQSPRYKIIEKRQSVAFWCNPISGHATLYWYQQILGQGPKLLIQFQNNGVVDDSQLPKDRFSAERLKGVDSTLKIQPAKLEDSAVYLCASSSVPPAEAEKLFFGSGTQLSVL.

The table lists this clone with a few counts. The V gene is TRBV29-1, the J gene TRBJ2-7; D not resolved. CDR1 SQVTM and CDR2 ANQGSEA come from the germline V gene. This CDR3 contains 11 residues. V lost 4 bases, J lost 3 bases, and 7 bases lay in between. In DNA form, the CDR3 reads TGCAGCGTTGTGTCAGACTACGAGCAGTACTTC. This gives the protein CSVVSDYEQYF.

The chain links TRBV7-2 to TRBJ2-3; maybe TRBD2 (5 bases). The CDR3 contains 17 residues. Germline V CDR1 and CDR2: SGHTA, FQGNSA. V dropped 4 bases and J dropped 0 bases, with 17 bases sitting between them. CDR3 sequence (DNA): TGTGCCAGCAGCTCCGAGAGTACGAGCGGTAGCACAGATACGCAGTATTTT. Translating it yields CASSSESTSGSTDTQYF.

The chain combines TRBV9 with TRBJ2-2; D call uncertain. The germline V gene encodes CDR1 SGDLS and CDR2 YYNGEE. This CDR3 has 14 amino acids. The V and J ends lost 1 base and 8 bases respectively, with 12 bases between them. The CDR3 DNA reads as TGTGCCAGCAGCGTAATGCGGTCGGGTGGGGAGCTGTTTTTT. It encodes CASSVMRSGGELFF.

The V call is TRBV4-1, the J call TRBJ2-5, with 16 bases fitting TRBD2. Trimming took 3 bases from V and 5 from J; bases not matched to a gene: 6. The CDR3 spans 17 residues. Germline values: CDR1 MGHRA, CDR2 YSYEKL. CDR3 loop: CASSQGLAGGRRETQYF. As DNA, the CDR3 is TGCGCCAGCAGCCAGGGACTAGCGGGGGGGCGGAGGGAGACCCAGTACTTC.

V and J are TRBV10-3 and TRBJ1-5; no definite D call. The germline gives CDR1 ENHRY, CDR2 SYGVKD. The CDR3 extends over 14 amino acids. The V gene lost 3 bases and the J gene lost 3 bases, with 9 bases spanning the gap. CDR3 sequence reads: CAISENVYNQPQHF. In DNA, the CDR3 is TGTGCCATCAGTGAAAATGTATACAATCAGCCCCAGCATTTT.

The rearrangement links TRBV10-2 to TRBJ2-6; D is ambiguous. Trimming pared 4 bases from V and 0 bases from J, leaving 7 bases between. Germline CDR1 WSHSY, CDR2 SAAADI. The CDR3 consists of 15 residues. CDR3 DNA: TGCGCCAGCAGTGCCCGGAGCTCTGGGGCCAACGTCCTGACTTTC. Amino acids: CASSARSSGANVLTF.

The V call is TRBV28, the J call TRBJ1-1; 9 bases line up with TRBD1. Germline assignment: CDR1 MDHEN and CDR2 SYDVKM. The J segment lost 3 bases and the V segment lost 7 bases, leaving 9 bases of the junction unmatched. The CDR3 contains 15 residues. CDR3 coding DNA: TGTGCCAGCAACCTCGGACAGGGGCGGCACACTGAAGCTTTCTTT. Its protein product is CASNLGQGRHTEAFF.

The count of this clone is one. The V gene is TRBV5-1, the J gene TRBJ2-3; 9 positions agree with TRBD2. CDR1 is SGHRS and CDR2 is YFSETQ in the germline V gene. The V segment lost 4 bases and the J segment 2 bases; nucleotides outside the gene matches: 5. The CDR3 spans 15 residues. The CDR3 DNA is TGCGCCAGCAGCCTGACTAGCGGAAACACAGATACGCAGTATTTT. It yields the protein CASSLTSGNTDTQYF. Combining the CDR3 with reference TRBV5-1 and TRBJ2-3 gives the whole variable domain KAGVTQTPRYLIKTRGQQVTLSCSPISGHRSVSWYQQTPGQGLQFLFEYFSETQRNKGNFPGRFSGRQFSNSRSEMNVSTLELGDSALYLCASSLTSGNTDTQYFGPGTRLTVL.

This clone was counted between two and nine times. The chain is built from TRBV19 and TRBJ1-2; D may be TRBD1 (5 bases). V was cut by 5 bases and J by 4 bases, with 17 bases left in between. Per germline, CDR1 LNHDA and CDR2 SQIVND (reference sequence). CDR3 length: 15 residues. The CDR3 region is CASSERRGKPYGYTF. The CDR3, as DNA: TGTGCCAGTAGTGAAAGGAGGGGCAAGCCCTATGGCTACACCTTC. The full variable domain, in which reference TRBV19 and TRBJ1-2 provide the parts outside the CDR3, is DGGITQSPKYLFRKEGQNVTLSCEQNLNHDAMYWYRQDPGQGLRLIYYSQIVNDFQKGDIAEGYSVSREKKESFPLTVTSAQKNPTAFYLCASSERRGKPYGYTFGSGTRLTVV.

The chain uses TRBV7-3 and TRBJ1-3; D call uncertain. This CDR3 has 13 residues. The V gene's germline CDR1 is SGHTA and CDR2 FQGTGA. V dropped 4 bases and J dropped 2 bases, with 6 bases sitting between them. The CDR3 DNA sequence: TGTGCCAGCAGCTCCCGTCCTGGAAACACCATATATTTT. It is translated as CASSSRPGNTIYF.

The V gene is TRBV28, the J gene TRBJ1-2; 8 nucleotides line up with TRBD1. CDR3 size: 14 residues. Germline V CDR1 and CDR2: MDHEN, SYDVKM. Unmatched junction bases numbered 10, after V lost 5 bases and J lost 8 bases. The CDR3 nucleotides read TGTGCCAGCAGTACGTACCAGGGGGCGCGAGGCTACACCTTC. This translates into CASSTYQGARGYTF.

The chain joins TRBV5-6 to TRBJ1-2; D gene ambiguous. The CDR3 runs to 12 residues. V was shortened by 0 bases and J by 4 bases, with 4 bases between the two germline ends. CDR1 is SGHDT, CDR2 YYEEEE, per germline. Here the CDR3 reads CASSLAIYGYTF. The CDR3 DNA is TGTGCCAGCAGCTTGGCTATCTATGGCTACACCTTC.

The chain is built from TRBV7-9 and TRBJ2-2; D is unresolved. The CDR3 spans 15 residues. Germline V gene data show CDR1 as SEHNR and CDR2 as FQNEAQ (reference sequence). Trimming left V 1 base short and J 4 bases short, with 10 bases between. In nucleotides, the CDR3 is TGTGCCAGCAGCTTAGTAGAAAATCCCACCGGGGAGCTGTTTTTT. Amino acid sequence: CASSLVENPTGELFF.

The chain couples TRBV9 to TRBJ1-1; weak D call: TRBD1 (6 bases). CDR3 length: 15 residues. From germline, CDR1 is SGDLS and CDR2 YYNGEE. The germline V and J ends were trimmed by 3 bases and 1 base, with 13 bases remaining between them. The CDR3 DNA follows: TGTGCCAGCAGCGCCGCCGACAGGAGGAACACTGAAGCTTTCTTT. The encoded protein is CASSAADRRNTEAFF.

The J gene is TRBJ1-3, the V gene TRBV19; D remains unclear. The length of the CDR3 is 13 residues. From germline, CDR1 is LNHDA and CDR2 SQIVND (reference sequence). The V gene lost 6 bases and the J gene lost 2 bases, with 8 bases spanning the gap. CDR3 bases: TGTGCCAGTAGACGGAGTGCTGGAAACACCATATATTTT. Translating it yields CASRRSAGNTIYF.

V and J are TRBV19 and TRBJ2-2; D might be TRBD1 (5 bases). The CDR3 has 14 amino acids. Trimming shortened V by 5 bases and J by 2 bases, and 9 bases separated the two germline ends. Germline CDR1 reads LNHDA; CDR2 reads SQIVND (reference sequence). CDR3 amino acids: CASSSQGNTGELFF. The CDR3 DNA follows: TGTGCCAGTAGTTCGCAGGGAAACACCGGGGAGCTGTTTTTT. Supplemented by reference TRBV19 and TRBJ2-2, the full variable domain reads DGGITQSPKYLFRKEGQNVTLSCEQNLNHDAMYWYRQDPGQGLRLIYYSQIVNDFQKGDIAEGYSVSREKKESFPLTVTSAQKNPTAFYLCASSSQGNTGELFFGEGSRLTVL.

This clone has more than one count but fewer than ten. The rearrangement links TRBV28 to TRBJ2-5, with a possible D match to TRBD2 (6 bases). The J call may not be correct, given that the DNA end is closer to TRBJ2-7. This CDR3 contains 18 residues. The germline gives CDR1 MDHEN, CDR2 SYDVKM. The CDR3 protein is CASSPPGAGSEIRYEQYF. Here the CDR3 DNA reads TGTGCCAGCAGCCCCCCGGGCGCGGGGAGTGAGATCCGGTACGAGCAGTACTTC.

The J gene is TRBJ2-3, the V gene TRBV6-6; no definite D call. Germline CDR1 MNHNY, CDR2 SVGAGI (reference sequence). This CDR3 has 14 residues. V lost 8 bases and J lost 1, with 13 bases in between. Written as DNA, the CDR3 is TGTGCCAGCTGCCCTCCCGGAGGCACAGATACGCAGTATTTT. It yields the protein CASCPPGGTDTQYF.

The chain is built from TRBV19 and TRBJ1-2, with D maybe TRBD1 (6 bases). Germline CDR1 is LNHDA and CDR2 is SQIVND (reference sequence). Trimming took 1 base from V and 2 from J, leaving 8 bases between them. This CDR3 spans 14 amino acids. CDR3 nucleotides: TGTGCCAGTAGTATAGGAGGACAGAACTATGGCTACACCTTC. Amino acid sequence: CASSIGGQNYGYTF.

The CDR3 loop reads CASSLGQIADYGYTF. In DNA form, the CDR3 reads TGTGCCAGCAGCTTAGGACAGATAGCAGACTATGGCTACACCTTC. V is TRBV7-8 and J is TRBJ1-2; D perhaps matches TRBD1 (5 bases). With 1 base removed from V and 3 bases from J, the gap between germline ends came to 12 bases. This CDR3 is built from 15 residues. CDR1 SGHVS and CDR2 FQNEAQ come from the germline V gene. Drawing the rest from reference TRBV7-8 and TRBJ1-2, the complete variable domain is GAGVSQSPRYKVAKRGQDVALRCDPISGHVSLFWYQQALGQGPEFLTYFQNEAQLDKSGLPSDRFFAERPEGSVSTLKIQRTQQEDSAVYLCASSLGQIADYGYTFGSGTRLTVV.

The V gene is TRBV6-4, the J gene TRBJ2-3, with 8 bases fitting TRBD2. After removal of 10 bases from V and 4 bases from J, the junction contained 7 bases not matched to a gene. This CDR3 is built from 13 residues. The germline gives CDR1 MRHNA, CDR2 SNTAGT. CDR3 DNA sequence: TGTGCCACTTCAAGCGGGAGCCCAGATACGCAGTATTTT. Protein: CATSSGSPDTQYF.

Of note for this clone: Sequence at one end of the junction differs from germline and may be a read error. The V call is TRBV5-1, the J call TRBJ2-5, with TRBD1 as a possible D gene (5 bases). The CDR3 contains 17 residues. Germline loops: CDR1 SGHRS, CDR2 YFSETQ. In nucleotides, the CDR3 is TGCGCCAGCAGCTTGGACGGGTCGGCAGGGAATCAAGGGACCCAGTACTTC. This codes for CASSLDGSAGNQGTQYF.

This rearrangement joins TRBV27 to TRBJ2-1, with D possibly TRBD2 on 6 matching bases. Germline V CDR1 and CDR2: MNHEY, SMNVEV (reference sequence). The CDR3 loop spans 15 amino acids. V was cut by 7 bases and J by 0 bases, with 13 bases left in between. In DNA, the CDR3 is TGTGCCAGCAAGGCGGGGAGGAGCTCCTACAATGAGCAGTTCTTC. Its protein is CASKAGRSSYNEQFF.

This clone was recorded a few times. The rearrangement uses TRBV2 and TRBJ1-6; 7 bases agree with TRBD1. Germline lookup yields CDR1 SNHLY and CDR2 FYNNEI. With 4 bases clipped from V and 10 bases from J, the junction kept 10 bases outside the gene matches. The CDR3 covers 15 residues. The CDR3 protein is CASSVQGQVGSPLHF. The CDR3 DNA is TGTGCCAGCAGTGTACAGGGGCAGGTTGGCTCACCCCTCCACTTT.